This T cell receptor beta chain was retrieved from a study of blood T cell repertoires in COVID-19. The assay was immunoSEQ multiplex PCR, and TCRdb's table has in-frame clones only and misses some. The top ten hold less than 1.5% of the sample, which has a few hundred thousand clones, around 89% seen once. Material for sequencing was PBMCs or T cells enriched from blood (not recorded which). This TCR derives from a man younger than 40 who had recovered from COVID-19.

The CDR3 nucleotides are TGCGCCAGCAGCTTGGTACTTAACTCCTACAATGAGCAGTTCTTC. Translated, it gives CASSLVLNSYNEQFF. This chain uses TRBV5-1 with TRBJ2-1; D not certain. Germline V gene sequence: CDR1 SGHRS, CDR2 YFSETQ. V was shortened by 0 bases and J by 0 bases, with 7 bases between the two germline ends. This CDR3 has 15 residues. Looking up the rest from reference TRBV5-1 and TRBJ2-1 gives the full variable domain: KAGVTQTPRYLIKTRGQQVTLSCSPISGHRSVSWYQQTPGQGLQFLFEYFSETQRNKGNFPGRFSGRQFSNSRSEMNVSTLELGDSALYLCASSLVLNSYNEQFFGPGTRLTVL.